A single sample gave rise to the 14 T cell receptor beta chains below, sequenced in a study of blood T cells in healthy people across ages. With a J-beta primer mix and a sample-barcoded 5' primer, a second PCR ran roughly 7 to 11 cycles. Using its own MiXCR run on the 5' RACE reads, TCRdb lists one record per CDR3 protein. This table has 850,000 or so distinct CDR3 sequences, 25% to 35% appearing once. Sequences were obtained from blood. The receptors come from a woman of 80 years or more in good health.

At least ten counts were recorded for this clonotype. The chain employs TRBV12-3 or TRBV12-4 and TRBJ2-1; the match to TRBD1 covers 9 bases. The CDR3 has 20 residues. The V and J ends lost 2 bases and 2 bases, in that order; junction bases with no gene match: 16. This CDR3 is CASSLTVGQGSYGAYNEQFF. In DNA form, the CDR3 reads TGTGCCAGCAGTTTAACTGTTGGACAGGGGTCTTACGGAGCCTACAATGAGCAGTTCTTC.

This clonotype was seen at least ten times. The rearrangement links TRBV12-3 or TRBV12-4 to TRBJ2-3; 11 bases match TRBD2. The J segment lost 0 bases and the V segment lost 4 bases, leaving 6 bases of the junction unmatched. CDR3 length: 17 residues. CDR3 amino acids: CASSWGGTSGSTDTQYF. CDR3 coding DNA: TGTGCCAGCAGTTGGGGAGGGACTAGCGGTAGCACAGATACGCAGTATTTT.

This clonotype was recorded at least ten times. This chain uses TRBV20-1 with TRBJ2-5; possibly TRBD1 for D (6 bases). The CDR3 length is 13 residues. Trimming shortened V by 4 bases and J by 3 bases, and 12 bases separated the two germline ends. Germline V gives CDR1 DFQATT, CDR2 SNEGSKA (reference sequence). The chain's CDR3 is CSAKRGHKETQYF. CDR3 sequence (DNA): TGCAGTGCTAAGAGGGGACATAAAGAGACCCAGTACTTC.

This clonotype was counted at least ten times. The V gene is TRBV4-3, the J gene TRBJ2-3, with TRBD1 matching over 10 bases. V lost 1 base to trimming and J lost 3 bases; unmatched junction nucleotides: 13. This CDR3 has 19 amino acids. The V gene's germline CDR1 is LGHNA and CDR2 YSLEER. CDR3: CASSQAAFTRDRGTDTQYF. CDR3 nucleotides: TGCGCCAGCAGCCAAGCCGCTTTCACCCGGGACAGGGGAACAGATACGCAGTATTTT.

This clonotype showed up many times. The chain is built from TRBV5-5 and TRBJ2-1; unclear D gene. The V end was cut by 2 bases, the J end by 0 bases, with 9 bases between. This CDR3 contains 15 residues. CDR1 is SGHKS, CDR2 YYEKEE, per germline (reference sequence). The CDR3 region is CASSFPASSYNEQFF. In nucleotides, the CDR3 is TGTGCCAGCAGCTTCCCGGCTAGCTCCTACAATGAGCAGTTCTTC.

This clonotype occurred a few times. V is TRBV7-2 and J is TRBJ2-3; TRBD1 matches at 9 bases. Trimming removed 2 bases from V and 3 bases from J; junction bases left unmatched: 12. The CDR3 length is 18 residues. The V gene's germline CDR1 is SGHTA and CDR2 FQGNSA. The CDR3: CASSLTPKGQGKTDTQYF. In DNA, the CDR3 is TGTGCCAGCAGCTTAACCCCCAAGGGACAGGGTAAAACAGATACGCAGTATTTT.

As regards this clonotype: One base away lies a much larger clone, so this may be a sequencing read error. The chain is built from TRBV28 and TRBJ2-1; D could derive from TRBD1 or TRBD2 (5 bases each). This CDR3 has 18 amino acids. Germline CDR1 reads MDHEN; CDR2 reads SYDVKM. Between the trimmed V and J ends, which lost 3 bases and 9 bases, there was a span of 27 bases. The CDR3 bases are TGTGCCAGCAGTTTTCCCGGGTGGGGACCGGCATCGGTTAGTGAGCAGTTCTTC. Its protein is CASSFPGWGPASVSEQFF.

This clonotype was counted ten times or more. The genes are TRBV2 and TRBJ2-5; perhaps TRBD2 as D (6 bases). V lost 5 bases and J 5 bases, leaving 9 bases between the germline ends. Germline values: CDR1 SNHLY, CDR2 FYNNEI. This CDR3 spans 12 amino acids. CDR3 in DNA: TGTGCCAGCAGTATGGAGGGGGAGACCCAGTACTTC. Its protein product is CASSMEGETQYF.

This clonotype was recorded at least ten times. The V gene is TRBV7-8, the J gene TRBJ2-5; TRBD2 might be the D (5 bases). The CDR3 sequence is 18 residues long. In germline, CDR1 is SGHVS, CDR2 FQNEAQ. The ends were cut back, 5 bases at V and 5 bases at J, with 27 bases in the middle. Here the CDR3 DNA reads TGTGCCAGCAGCCCTGTTCCCCCAGGCCGAGGGCTTCGGGAGACCCAGTACTTC. The encoded protein is CASSPVPPGRGLRETQYF.

V is TRBV11-2 and J is TRBJ2-7; D may be TRBD1 (6 bases). This CDR3 spans 15 amino acids. The germline CDR1 and CDR2 sequences are SGHAT and FQNNGV. The V gene lost 5 bases and the J gene lost 2 bases, with 16 bases spanning the gap. DNA of the CDR3: TGTGCCAGCAGCCCTACTCCAGGGGCCACCTACGAGCAGTACTTC. Translating gives CASSPTPGATYEQYF.

This clonotype was recorded many times. The rearrangement uses TRBV5-1 and TRBJ2-6; D gene uncertain. Trimming cost V 0 bases and J 4 bases, with 8 bases left between them. CDR1 and CDR2 from the germline V gene are SGHRS and YFSETQ. There are 15 residues in the CDR3. CDR3 loop: CASSLGSVGANVLTF. The CDR3 DNA follows: TGCGCCAGCAGCTTGGGTAGTGTGGGGGCCAACGTCCTGACTTTC.

DNA of the CDR3: TGTGCCAGCAGTCCGACGAAGCAGCCCCAGCATTTT. Its protein is CASSPTKQPQHF. The V gene is TRBV6-6, the J gene TRBJ1-5; D gene unclear. The CDR3 has 12 amino acids. The germline V and J ends were trimmed by 5 bases and 7 bases, with 9 bases remaining between them. Germline V CDR1 and CDR2: MNHNY, SVGAGI (reference sequence).

The rearrangement uses TRBV14 and TRBJ1-2, with D possibly matching TRBD1 (5 bases). Deletions cut 8 bases from V and 12 bases from J, with 22 bases between. The CDR3 extends over 13 amino acids. From germline, CDR1 is SGHDN and CDR2 FVKESK. DNA of the CDR3: TGTGCCAGCGGGTCTACAATGACAGCGACTAACACCTTC. This encodes CASGSTMTATNTF.

This clonotype showed up just once. This chain uses TRBV10-2 with TRBJ2-4; 9 positions agree with TRBD2. The DNA end lines up better with TRBJ2-7; the J call may be wrong. CDR1 WSHSY and CDR2 SAAADI come from the germline V gene. This CDR3 comprises 14 residues. This CDR3 reads CASSNSGGRNEQYF. The CDR3 DNA is TGCGCCAGCAGTAATAGCGGGGGAAGGAACGAGCAGTACTTC.